This is a list of T cell receptor beta chains from one sample in a study of cytomegalovirus exposure and HLA in healthy donors. TCRdb keeps only in-frame clones here, not all; method: immunoSEQ multiplex PCR. The sample has a few hundred thousand clones; approximately 84% are singletons. Sequences were obtained from PBMCs. The origin of the receptors is a woman between 40 and 50 years old in good health and CMV-seronegative. Each CDR3 is given without its conserved first and last residue. Fields, in order: J gene, V gene, clone size, CDR3 protein. Clone size, where shown, is once, few, many, or a class for clones that have expanded.

J: TRBJ1-1
V: TRBV2
size: NA
CDR3: ATTPGENTEAF

J: TRBJ1-1
V: TRBV7-9
size: NA
CDR3: ASSLGGPEAF

J: TRBJ2-3
V: TRBV19
size: NA
CDR3: ASSLSGGPTTDTQY

J: TRBJ1-1
V: TRBV7-2
size: NA
CDR3: ASSLTVWVGTEAF

J: TRBJ2-1
V: TRBV7-8
size: NA
CDR3: ASRHGTGGSRVEQF

J: TRBJ1-4
V: TRBV28
size: NA
CDR3: ASRPGGFFVSTNEKLF

J: TRBJ1-5
V: TRBV11-2
size: NA
CDR3: ASSTAGNQPQH

J: TRBJ2-3
V: TRBV7-6
size: NA
CDR3: ASSPRDSIVRDTQY

J: TRBJ1-4
V: TRBV15
size: NA
CDR3: ATSRDPKGEKLF

J: TRBJ1-1
V: TRBV5-1
size: once
CDR3: ASSTRQGSGEAF

J: TRBJ1-4
V: TRBV5-6
size: few
CDR3: ASSLEGTGLRKLF

J: TRBJ1-6
V: TRBV7-2
size: NA
CDR3: ASIVSGGQGPSPLH

J: TRBJ1-2
V: TRBV30
size: few
CDR3: AWREPGQGGGYT

J: TRBJ1-1
V: TRBV5-1
size: once
CDR3: ASSSQGALHTEAF

J: TRBJ1-1
V: TRBV6-5
size: few
CDR3: ASTANIGAEAF

J: TRBJ2-2
V: TRBV30
size: few
CDR3: AWRRGTTNTGELF

J: TRBJ2-1
V: TRBV5-1
size: NA
CDR3: ASSLDRGLYNEQF

J: TRBJ2-7
V: TRBV5-4
size: NA
CDR3: ASSRTSGGPPYEQY

J: TRBJ1-4
V: TRBV7-6
size: NA
CDR3: ASSLNRGTNEKLF

J: TRBJ2-3
V: TRBV5-1
size: NA
CDR3: ASTPSGDGSADTQY

J: TRBJ2-5
V: TRBV7-9
size: NA
CDR3: ASSPHALAQFQETQY

J: TRBJ2-5
V: TRBV29-1
size: NA
CDR3: SARPHLTGREETQY

J: TRBJ2-5
V: TRBV5-1
size: NA
CDR3: ASTMGTSGEETQY

J: TRBJ2-2
V: TRBV18
size: NA
CDR3: ASSLDTNTGELF

J: TRBJ2-1
V: TRBV14
size: NA
CDR3: ASSRNRTGGFRNEQF

J: TRBJ1-1
V: TRBV10-3
size: NA
CDR3: AISLQGANTEAF

J: TRBJ2-2
V: TRBV2
size: few
CDR3: ASQRGGGTGELF

J: TRBJ1-6
V: TRBV6-5
size: NA
CDR3: ASSYTGGSYNSPLH

J: TRBJ2-7
V: TRBV18
size: NA
CDR3: ASSTGGESYEQY

J: TRBJ2-2
V: TRBV5-1
size: NA
CDR3: ASSLGGGATGELF

J: TRBJ2-5
V: TRBV7-9
size: NA
CDR3: ASSPGGKETQY

J: TRBJ2-3
V: TRBV11-3
size: once
CDR3: ASSLVISTSGGATDTQY

J: TRBJ2-7
V: TRBV5-1
size: NA
CDR3: ASSFSGQVGSYEQY

J: TRBJ2-7
V: TRBV6-1
size: NA
CDR3: ASSLGLSYEQY

J: TRBJ2-5
V: TRBV29-1
size: once
CDR3: SVEGPTGRGETQY

J: TRBJ1-1
V: TRBV7-9
size: NA
CDR3: ASSWEGGRRTEAF

J: TRBJ2-1
V: TRBV6-5
size: NA
CDR3: ASSPPGDNEQF

J: TRBJ2-1
V: TRBV9
size: NA
CDR3: ASSVSGGPWYNEQF

J: TRBJ1-3
V: TRBV6-5
size: few
CDR3: AAAPISGNTIY

J: TRBJ2-2
V: TRBV9
size: NA
CDR3: ASSDGGTGVVGELF

J: TRBJ1-6
V: TRBV10-3
size: NA
CDR3: AISVEDRGNPPLH

J: TRBJ2-2
V: TRBV27
size: NA
CDR3: ASSLRTGLDTGELF

J: TRBJ2-2
V: TRBV30
size: NA
CDR3: AWSLGTPGRAGELF

J: NA
V: TRBV4-2
size: NA
CDR3: ASSQERSYEQY

J: TRBJ2-2
V: TRBV5-4
size: NA
CDR3: ASSFEINTGELF

J: TRBJ2-3
V: TRBV5-4
size: NA
CDR3: ASSDSKAGGRVDTQY

J: TRBJ2-1
V: TRBV7-9
size: once
CDR3: ASTPSGIPYNEQF

J: TRBJ1-2
V: TRBV11-2
size: NA
CDR3: ASSLDLQREDLGPNYGYT

J: TRBJ1-6
V: TRBV27
size: NA
CDR3: ASTDGQGGWSPLH

J: TRBJ2-7
V: TRBV15
size: NA
CDR3: ATKTVTGVGEQY

J: TRBJ1-1
V: TRBV6-6
size: NA
CDR3: ASSYVRTLMNTEAF